Each of the 11 T cell receptor beta chains below was sequenced from the same sample in a study of blood T cell repertoires in COVID-19. Profiling relied on immunoSEQ multiplex PCR, and the TCRdb table lists in-frame clones only, not all of them. This sample carries around 200,000 clones, about 80% of them seen once, and the ten largest clones take about an eighth. The sequenced sample consisted of peripheral blood. The receptors here all came from a man aged 25-45 years with active or convalescent COVID-19.

The chain is built from TRBV5-1 and TRBJ2-5; a weak D match, TRBD1 (6 bases). CDR1 SGHRS and CDR2 YFSETQ come from the germline V gene. The CDR3 length is 14 residues. V lost 4 bases and J 5 bases, leaving 15 bases between the germline ends. The CDR3 sequence: CASSAQGSRETQYF. The CDR3 DNA sequence: TGCGCCAGCAGCGCACAGGGTTCACGCGAGACCCAGTACTTC. The entire variable domain, with the rest obtained from reference TRBV5-1 and TRBJ2-5, is as follows: KAGVTQTPRYLIKTRGQQVTLSCSPISGHRSVSWYQQTPGQGLQFLFEYFSETQRNKGNFPGRFSGRQFSNSRSEMNVSTLELGDSALYLCASSAQGSRETQYFGPGTRLLVL.

CDR3 in DNA: TGTGCCAGCAGCTGGACGGGGGGATTCACAGATACGCAGTATTTT. Residues: CASSWTGGFTDTQYF. The rearrangement uses TRBV11-2 and TRBJ2-3, with 7 positions matching TRBD2. Germline values: CDR1 SGHAT, CDR2 FQNNGV. V lost 4 bases, J lost 2 bases, and 6 bases stayed unmatched. This CDR3 has 15 amino acids. Full variable domain (remainder filled in from reference TRBV11-2 and TRBJ2-3): EAGVAQSPRYKIIEKRQSVAFWCNPISGHATLYWYQQILGQGPKLLIQFQNNGVVDDSQLPKDRFSAERLKGVDSTLKIQPAKLEDSAVYLCASSWTGGFTDTQYFGPGTRLTVL.

This clone was counted a few times. V gene TRBV4-3 combines with J gene TRBJ1-1; D is unclear. V gave up 1 base and J gave up 0 bases, with 12 bases separating them. This CDR3 spans 16 amino acids. CDR1 and CDR2 from the germline V gene are LGHNA and YSLEER. CDR3 amino acids: CASSQAWEYLNTEAFF. The CDR3 DNA reads as TGCGCCAGCAGCCAAGCGTGGGAGTACTTGAACACTGAAGCTTTCTTT.

The rearrangement joins TRBV30 to TRBJ1-6; the D gene is possibly TRBD1 (6 bases). Deletions cut 1 base from V and 3 bases from J, with 10 bases between. This CDR3 has 15 residues. Germline CDR1 GTSNPN, CDR2 SVGIG (reference sequence). The CDR3 loop is CAWSEGQNYNSPLHF. DNA for the CDR3: TGTGCCTGGAGTGAAGGACAGAACTATAATTCACCCCTCCACTTT.

Only a few counts were recorded for this clone. The CDR3 loop is CASSFRTGDEAFF. The CDR3, as DNA: TGCGCCAGCAGCTTTCGGACAGGGGATGAAGCTTTCTTT. The rearrangement uses TRBV5-1 and TRBJ1-1; 9 nucleotides align to TRBD1. The CDR3 is 13 amino acids. The ends lost 2 bases at V and 7 bases at J; junction bases unmatched: 3. Germline lookup yields CDR1 SGHRS and CDR2 YFSETQ.

The J gene is TRBJ2-1, the V gene TRBV3-1 (or the pseudogene TRBV3-2); the match to TRBD2 covers 9 bases. After removal of 1 base from V and 4 bases from J, the junction contained 2 bases not matched to a gene. The CDR3 is 15 residues long. Germline loops: CDR1 LGHDT, CDR2 YNNKEL (reference sequence). CDR3 protein: CASSQGGLAYNEQFF. The CDR3 DNA is TGTGCCAGCAGCCAAGGCGGACTAGCGTACAATGAGCAGTTCTTC.

The chain has TRBV3-1 (or the pseudogene TRBV3-2) and TRBJ2-1; 10 nucleotides align to TRBD2. Germline CDR1 LGHDT, CDR2 YNNKEL (reference sequence). The length of the CDR3 is 17 residues. After removal of 0 bases from V and 3 bases from J, the junction contained 5 bases not matched to a gene. The CDR3: CASSQDRGLAYYNEQFF. In DNA form, the CDR3 reads TGTGCCAGCAGCCAAGATCGGGGACTAGCGTACTACAATGAGCAGTTCTTC.

The chain carries TRBV6-2 or TRBV6-3 and TRBJ1-2; D gene uncertain. Germline CDR1 is MNHEY and CDR2 is SVGEGT. The CDR3 has 14 amino acids. The V and J ends lost 4 bases and 4 bases respectively, with 13 bases between them. CDR3 nucleotide sequence: TGTGCCAGCAGTTCCCGTGGAGGGCTCTATGGCTACACCTTC. It specifies CASSSRGGLYGYTF.

The chain employs TRBV20-1 and TRBJ1-5; 7 bases fit TRBD1. Looked up from germline, CDR1 is DFQATT and CDR2 is SNEGSKA (reference sequence). This CDR3 has 11 residues. Trimming cost V 3 bases and J 15 bases; bases outside gene matches: 8. The CDR3: CSASQGRGSHF. CDR3 nucleotides: TGCAGTGCTAGCCAGGGCAGGGGGTCGCATTTT.

J is TRBJ2-3 and V is TRBV4-3, with D possibly matching TRBD1 (6 bases). Germline CDR1 is LGHNA and CDR2 is YSLEER. CDR3 size: 18 residues. Trimming removed 1 base from V and 2 bases from J, with 19 bases in between. The CDR3 here is CASSQGKTGTWNTDTQYF. In DNA, the CDR3 is TGCGCCAGCAGCCAAGGGAAAACAGGGACGTGGAACACAGATACGCAGTATTTT.

The chain recombines TRBV6-4 with TRBJ2-3; 7 bases are shared with TRBD1. The CDR3 runs 16 residues. V dropped 4 bases and J dropped 2; count of bases not matched to a gene: 9. The germline CDR1 and CDR2 sequences are MRHNA and SNTAGT. This chain's CDR3 is CASSAGTDFITDTQYF. Here the CDR3 DNA reads TGTGCCAGCAGTGCCGGGACAGATTTCATCACAGATACGCAGTATTTT.